A single sample gave rise to the 18 T cell receptor beta chains below, sequenced in a study of blood T cell repertoires in COVID-19 (dated by TCRdb to between 2020 and 2021). Library construction relied on the immunoSEQ multiplex PCR assay. Imported from immuneACCESS, the table was reduced by TCRdb to in-frame sequences with V and J called. These copies leave out some clones; in studies compared against another copy, an unresolved V gene accounts for under half, and the cause of the remainder is not known. For this sample there are tens of thousands of clones; 65% to 80% appear just once. The biggest ten clones account for roughly a quarter of the sample. What was sequenced was peripheral blood. Receptors were obtained from a human donor in a cohort sampled during active COVID-19.

This clone has just one count. The chain is built from TRBV19 and TRBJ1-2; the match to TRBD1 covers 7 bases. Germline CDR1 LNHDA, CDR2 SQIVND (reference sequence). With 3 bases clipped from V and 7 bases from J, the junction kept 14 bases outside the gene matches. This CDR3 comprises 16 residues. The CDR3 reads CASSMPGTATLRGYTF. The CDR3 DNA reads TGTGCCAGTAGTATGCCAGGGACAGCTACCCTGCGTGGCTACACCTTC.

This clone was counted between two and nine times. The J gene is TRBJ1-5, the V gene TRBV28; D unclear. Between the trimmed V and J ends, which lost 2 bases and 5 bases, there was a span of 16 bases. CDR3 length equals 16 residues. The germline V gene encodes CDR1 MDHEN and CDR2 SYDVKM. CDR3 nucleotides: TGTGCCAGCAGTTTAGGCGGCTCCTTTATTCATCAGCCCCAGCATTTT. The encoded protein is CASSLGGSFIHQPQHF.

The V and J genes are TRBV5-1 and TRBJ1-1; possible D gene TRBD1, 6 bases. CDR3 length: 14 amino acids. Trimming removed 4 bases at V and 0 bases at J, with 10 bases between. Germline V gene lookup returns CDR1 SGHRS and CDR2 YFSETQ. The CDR3 here is CASSGGQMNTEAFF. The CDR3 DNA sequence: TGCGCCAGCAGCGGGGGACAAATGAACACTGAAGCTTTCTTT.

This clone came up a few times. This chain connects TRBV2 to TRBJ2-1, with D possibly TRBD2 on 7 matching bases. The CDR3 consists of 14 residues. In germline, CDR1 is SNHLY, CDR2 FYNNEI. The CDR3, as DNA: TGTCTGGGGGGGGCTAGCATTGTCCGGAATGAGCAGTTCTTC. This translates into CLGGASIVRNEQFF.

The rearrangement joins TRBV11-2 to TRBJ2-1; 7 bases are a match to TRBD1. Germline loops: CDR1 SGHAT, CDR2 FQNNGV. The CDR3 is made up of 14 amino acids. Losses at the gene ends were 1 base for V and 3 bases for J; bases not matched to a gene: 0. Written as DNA, the CDR3 is TGTGCCAGCAGCTTAGGGGACAGCTACAATGAGCAGTTCTTC. Translated, it gives CASSLGDSYNEQFF.

This sequence joins TRBV7-9 and TRBJ1-1; D unresolved. The length of the CDR3 is 14 residues. The V gene's germline CDR1 is SEHNR and CDR2 FQNEAQ (reference sequence). V was trimmed by 3 bases and J by 0 bases, leaving 8 bases between them. This CDR3 reads CASSFPGLNTEAFF. CDR3 DNA: TGTGCCAGCAGCTTCCCGGGATTGAACACTGAAGCTTTCTTT.

This chain joins TRBV6-1 and TRBJ2-1, with D perhaps matching TRBD2 (5 bases). CDR3 size: 13 residues. Trimming cost V 5 bases and J 11 bases, with 16 bases left between them. From germline, CDR1 is MNHNS and CDR2 SASEGT. As DNA, the CDR3 is TGTGCCAGCAGTTCTCAAAACGGGGAGAAGCAGTTCTTC. Translated: CASSSQNGEKQFF.

V usage is TRBV6-5 and J usage is TRBJ1-5, with D possibly being TRBD1 (6 bases). The germline CDR1 and CDR2 sequences are MNHEY and SVGAGI. The V and J ends lost 6 bases and 0 bases respectively, with 12 bases between them. The CDR3 is 15 amino acids. CDR3 nucleotide sequence: TGTGCCAGCAGACTTGACAGGACTAGCAATCAGCCCCAGCATTTT. As protein: CASRLDRTSNQPQHF.

This chain uses TRBV30 with TRBJ2-5; 9 nucleotides agree with TRBD2. V trimming: 4 bases; J trimming: 1 base; junction bases outside the gene matches: 1. CDR3 length: 13 residues. From germline, CDR1 is GTSNPN and CDR2 SVGIG (reference sequence). CDR3 protein: CAWTSGVQETQYF. The CDR3 coding sequence is TGTGCCTGGACTAGCGGGGTCCAAGAGACCCAGTACTTC. Based on the CDR3 plus reference TRBV30 and TRBJ2-5, the full variable domain is SQTIHQWPATLVQPVGSPLSLECTVEGTSNPNLYWYRQAAGRGLQLLFYSVGIGQISSEVPQNLSASRPQDRQFILSSKKLLLSDSGFYLCAWTSGVQETQYFGPGTRLLVL.

The chain recombines TRBV14 with TRBJ2-7; 12 bases are a match to TRBD2. Germline CDR1 and CDR2: SGHDN and FVKESK. This CDR3 comprises 15 residues. Trimming cost V 4 bases and J 0 bases; bases outside gene matches: 1. This chain's CDR3 is CASSRTSGISYEQYF. The CDR3 coding sequence is TGTGCCAGCAGCCGGACTAGCGGGATCTCCTACGAGCAGTACTTC.

The V call is TRBV5-4, the J call TRBJ1-1, with 7 nucleotides matching TRBD1. V was pared by 4 bases and J by 8 bases, with 2 bases of the junction left unmatched. Germline CDR1 reads SGHNT; CDR2 reads YYREEE (reference sequence). The CDR3 length is 11 residues. The DNA of the CDR3 is TGTGCCAGCAGCCTGGACAGGGAAGCTTTCTTT. Translating it yields CASSLDREAFF.

This clone has just one count. This chain uses TRBV3-1 (or the pseudogene TRBV3-2) with TRBJ2-1, with D possibly matching TRBD1 (5 bases). The CDR3 is made up of 17 amino acids. Germline CDR1 reads LGHDT; CDR2 reads YNNKEL (reference sequence). Between the trimmed V and J ends, which lost 0 bases and 5 bases, there was a span of 17 bases. Here the CDR3 reads CASSQDDFAGFDNEQFF. The CDR3 bases are TGTGCCAGCAGCCAAGATGATTTTGCAGGGTTTGACAATGAGCAGTTCTTC.

The chain has TRBV6-5 and TRBJ2-1; TRBD2 matches at 11 bases. After removal of 6 bases from V and 3 bases from J, the junction contained 4 bases not matched to a gene. The germline V gene encodes CDR1 MNHEY and CDR2 SVGAGI. The CDR3 runs 15 residues. CDR3: CASSRGLAGYNEQFF. CDR3 nucleotides: TGTGCCAGCAGCCGAGGACTAGCGGGCTACAATGAGCAGTTCTTC.

The rearrangement uses TRBV2 and TRBJ1-4, with TRBD1 identical over 9 bases. V lost 8 bases and J lost 5; bases outside the gene matches: 3. CDR3 length equals 13 residues. Germline V gene lookup returns CDR1 SNHLY and CDR2 FYNNEI. For the CDR3, the DNA is TGTGCCAGCCGGGACAGGGTGAATGAAAAACTGTTTTTT. This codes for CASRDRVNEKLFF.

The rearrangement links TRBV19 to TRBJ2-7; 9 bases are shared with TRBD1. Germline V gives CDR1 LNHDA, CDR2 SQIVND (reference sequence). The CDR3 runs 14 residues. Germline trimming cut 5 bases from V and 4 bases from J; bases unmatched to any gene: 6. The CDR3 here is CASSVRDRVYEQYF. CDR3 sequence (DNA): TGTGCCAGTAGTGTCCGGGACAGGGTGTACGAGCAGTACTTC.

The J gene is TRBJ2-7, the V gene TRBV18, with 10 bases aligning to TRBD1. CDR3 length: 16 amino acids. Germline CDR1 reads KGHSH; CDR2 reads LQKENI. Trimming took 3 bases from V and 0 from J; bases not matched to a gene: 5. The CDR3 protein is CASSPRGQGSSYEQYF. The CDR3 DNA reads as TGTGCCAGCTCACCTAGGGGACAGGGGAGCTCCTACGAGCAGTACTTC.

V and J are TRBV27 and TRBJ2-7, with 15 bases lining up with TRBD2. This CDR3 has 17 residues. Germline V lookup: CDR1 MNHEY, CDR2 SMNVEV (reference sequence). Trimming took 0 bases from V and 6 from J; bases not matched to a gene: 6. CDR3 coding DNA: TGTGCCAGCAGTTTATCCCCACCGGGACTAGCGGGAGGCGAGCAGTACTTC. This encodes CASSLSPPGLAGGEQYF.

This chain uses TRBV7-2 with TRBJ1-1; no clear D. The CDR3 loop spans 13 amino acids. Looked up from germline, CDR1 is SGHTA and CDR2 is FQGNSA. V shed 1 base and J shed 2 bases, with 5 bases lying between them. CDR3 residues: CASSLGRNTEAFF. CDR3 bases: TGTGCCAGCAGCTTAGGGAGAAACACTGAAGCTTTCTTT.